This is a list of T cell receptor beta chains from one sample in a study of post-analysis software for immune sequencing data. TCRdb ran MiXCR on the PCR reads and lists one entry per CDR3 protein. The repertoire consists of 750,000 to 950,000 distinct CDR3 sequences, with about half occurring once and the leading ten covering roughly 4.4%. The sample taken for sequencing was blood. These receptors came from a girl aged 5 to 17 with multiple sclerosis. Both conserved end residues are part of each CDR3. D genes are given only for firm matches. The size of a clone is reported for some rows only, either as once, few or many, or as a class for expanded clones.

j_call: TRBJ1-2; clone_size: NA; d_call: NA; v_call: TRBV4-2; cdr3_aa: CASSQDLGPNGYTF; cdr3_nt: TGTGCCAGCAGCCAAGATCTGGGCCCCAATGGCTACACCTTC
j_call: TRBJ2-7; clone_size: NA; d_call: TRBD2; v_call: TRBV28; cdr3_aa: CASSFRLAGVEQYF; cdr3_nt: TGTGCCAGCAGTTTCCGCCTAGCGGGAGTCGAGCAGTACTTC
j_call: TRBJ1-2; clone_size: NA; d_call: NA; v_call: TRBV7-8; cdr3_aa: CASSLAVPSPSEANYGYTF; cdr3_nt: TGTGCCAGCAGCTTAGCGGTCCCCTCCCCCAGCGAAGCTAACTATGGCTACACCTTC
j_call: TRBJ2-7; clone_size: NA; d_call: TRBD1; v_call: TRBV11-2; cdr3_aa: CASSRDRDSYEQYF; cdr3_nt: TGTGCCAGCAGCCGGGACAGGGACTCCTACGAGCAGTACTTC
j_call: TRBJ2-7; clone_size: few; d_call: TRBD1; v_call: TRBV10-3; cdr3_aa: CATSDRSYEQYF; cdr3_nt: TGTGCCACCTCGGACAGGTCCTACGAGCAGTACTTC
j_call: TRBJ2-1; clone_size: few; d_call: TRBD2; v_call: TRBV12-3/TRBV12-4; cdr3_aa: CAGSFPSGTSYNEQFF; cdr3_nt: TGTGCCGGCAGTTTTCCTAGCGGGACCTCCTACAATGAGCAGTTCTTC
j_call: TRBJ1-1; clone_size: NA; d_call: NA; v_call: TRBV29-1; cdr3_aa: CSVEDLPTDMNTEAFF; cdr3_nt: TGCAGCGTTGAAGATTTGCCGACGGACATGAACACTGAAGCTTTCTTT
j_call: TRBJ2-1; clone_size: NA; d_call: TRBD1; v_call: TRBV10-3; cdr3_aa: CAISEPGTGRNEQFF; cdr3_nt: TGTGCCATCAGTGAGCCCGGGACAGGGCGCAATGAGCAGTTCTTC
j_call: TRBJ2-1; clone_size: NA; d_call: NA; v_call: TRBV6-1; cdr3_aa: CASPRGASDEQFF; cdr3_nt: TGTGCCAGCCCCCGAGGGGCGTCGGATGAGCAGTTCTTC
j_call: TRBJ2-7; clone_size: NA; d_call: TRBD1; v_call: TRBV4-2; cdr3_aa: CASSQVQGPSSYEQYF; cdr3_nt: TGTGCCAGCAGCCAAGTACAGGGGCCTAGCTCCTACGAGCAGTACTTC
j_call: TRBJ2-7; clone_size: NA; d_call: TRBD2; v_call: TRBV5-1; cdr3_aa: CASSPTGLANHEQYF; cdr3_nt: TGCGCCAGCAGCCCCACAGGACTAGCTAACCACGAGCAGTACTTC
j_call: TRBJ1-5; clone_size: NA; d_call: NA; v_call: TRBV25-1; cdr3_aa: CASSEWGSNQPQHF; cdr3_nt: TGTGCCAGCAGTGAATGGGGCAGCAATCAGCCCCAGCATTTT
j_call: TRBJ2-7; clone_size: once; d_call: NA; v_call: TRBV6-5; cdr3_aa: CASTSPGGAGRRNEQYF; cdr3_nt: TGTGCCAGCACTTCCCCAGGGGGGGCGGGCAGGCGAAACGAGCAGTACTTC
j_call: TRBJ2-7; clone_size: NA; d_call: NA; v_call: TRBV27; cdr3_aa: CASSLSAGLADEQYF; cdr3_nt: TGTGCCAGCAGTTTAAGTGCAGGGCTGGCAGACGAGCAGTACTTC
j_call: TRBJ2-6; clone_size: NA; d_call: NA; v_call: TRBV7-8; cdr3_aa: CASSLVYRSSGANVLTF; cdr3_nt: TGTGCCAGCAGCTTAGTGTACAGAAGCTCTGGGGCCAACGTCCTGACTTTC
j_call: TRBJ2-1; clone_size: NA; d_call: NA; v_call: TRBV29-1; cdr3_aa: CSVEAGEQFF; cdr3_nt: TGCAGCGTTGAAGCAGGGGAGCAGTTCTTC